This is a list of T cell receptor beta chains from one sample in a study of regulatory T cells in long-lasting Graves disease. From the multiplex PCR reads, TCRdb called clonotypes with MiXCR, one entry per CDR3 protein. This sample carries around 450,000 distinct CDR3 sequences, roughly 16% of them seen once, and the ten largest clones take 12%. This sample also appeared in a second study, on T cells in Graves' hyperthyroidism and ophthalmopathy.

Sequenced material: peripheral blood mononuclear cells (PBMCs), taken at new diagnosis, from a patient treated with antithyroid drugs. The receptor source for this set is a man aged 40-55 years with Graves disease. Both conserved end residues are part of each CDR3. The D gene is left open where the match is weak. Some rows mark clone size as missing; the rest say once, few, many or name a class of expanded clone.

j_call cdr3_length v_call d_call clone_size cdr3_aa cdr3_nt
TRBJ2-3 15 TRBV5-6 TRBD2 few CASSLGLAGEDTQYF TGTGCCAGCAGCTTGGGTCTAGCGGGAGAAGATACGCAGTATTTT
TRBJ2-7 13 TRBV6-2/TRBV6-3 TRBD1 NA CASSEGQSGEQYF TGTGCCAGCAGTGAGGGACAGTCGGGCGAGCAGTACTTC
TRBJ2-7 17 TRBV7-8 TRBD2 many CASSLRGTSGRGYEQYF TGTGCCAGCAGCTTAAGGGGGACTAGCGGGAGAGGATACGAGCAGTACTTC
TRBJ2-4 14 TRBV20-1 TRBD2 NA CSAFLAGARKRAYF TGCAGTGCCTTTCTAGCGGGAGCAAGGAAAAGGGCGTACTTC
TRBJ2-1 15 TRBV5-1 NA many CASSFLRDNYNEQFF TGTGCCAGCAGCTTTCTCCGGGACAACTACAATGAGCAGTTCTTC
TRBJ2-1 13 TRBV24-1 NA NA CATSTGAGDEQFF TGTGCCACCAGTACGGGGGCAGGGGATGAGCAGTTCTTC
TRBJ2-1 17 TRBV15 NA many CATSRDPTITGTSEQFF TGTGCCACCAGCAGAGACCCAACTATCACCGGGACAAGTGAGCAGTTCTTC
TRBJ2-2 13 TRBV24-1 NA NA CATSVLGDGELFF TGTGCCACCAGTGTTTTGGGGGACGGGGAGCTGTTTTTT
TRBJ2-3 13 TRBV2 NA many CASSGDFTDTQYF TGTGCCAGCAGTGGGGACTTCACAGATACGCAGTATTTT
TRBJ1-6 15 TRBV5-5 NA few CASSPGLDHNSPLHF TGTGCCAGCAGCCCGGGGTTGGACCATAATTCACCCCTCCACTTT
TRBJ1-2 15 TRBV9 NA NA CASSVAEQGGYGYTF TGTGCCAGCAGCGTGGCCGAACAGGGAGGTTATGGCTACACCTTC
TRBJ2-3 17 TRBV20-1 TRBD2 NA CSAGELAGGLCTDTQYF TGCAGTGCTGGGGAACTAGCGGGAGGTTTATGCACAGATACGCAGTATTTT
TRBJ2-4 13 TRBV20-1 NA many CSAGGQPKNIQYF TGCAGTGCCGGCGGACAGCCCAAAAACATTCAGTACTTC
TRBJ2-2 13 TRBV10-1 TRBD1 many CASSKQGAGELFF TGCGCCAGCAGTAAACAGGGGGCCGGGGAGCTGTTTTTT
TRBJ2-1 15 TRBV4-2 NA many CASSQELTSFNEQFF TGTGCCAGCAGCCAAGAACTTACATCATTCAATGAGCAGTTCTTC
TRBJ2-7 14 TRBV5-1 NA many CASSLVGQSYEQYF TGTGCCAGCAGTTTAGTAGGACAGTCCTACGAGCAGTACTTC
TRBJ1-6 14 TRBV29-1 TRBD1 many CSVAGTGANSPLHF TGCAGCGTAGCCGGGACAGGGGCCAATTCACCCCTCCACTTT
TRBJ1-2 15 TRBV5-6 NA NA CASSFYRSINYGYTF TGTGCCAGCAGCTTTTATAGGTCCATTAACTATGGCTACACCTTC
TRBJ1-2 13 TRBV24-1 NA NA CATSDAGFYGYTF TGTGCCACCAGTGACGCAGGGTTCTATGGCTACACCTTC
TRBJ2-2 15 TRBV27 NA many CASGRDPRDTGELFF TGTGCCAGCGGACGGGACCCTCGGGACACCGGGGAGCTGTTTTTT
TRBJ2-1 14 TRBV5-1 NA NA CASSFRAGYNEQFF TGCGCCAGCAGCTTCCGCGCGGGGTACAATGAGCAGTTCTTC
TRBJ1-6 13 TRBV11-2 NA many CASAPGDESPLHF TGTGCCAGCGCGCCAGGGGACGAATCACCCCTCCACTTT
TRBJ1-5 12 TRBV28 NA NA CASRDLPQPQHF TGTGCCAGCAGGGACCTCCCCCAGCCCCAGCATTTT
TRBJ2-5 16 TRBV24-1 NA NA CATSDPGAARQETQYF TGTGCCACCAGTGATCCGGGGGCAGCGCGACAAGAGACCCAGTACTTC
TRBJ1-1 15 TRBV20-1 NA many CSARDPRRANTEAFF TGCAGTGCTAGAGATCCCAGGCGGGCGAACACTGAAGCTTTCTTT
TRBJ2-7 15 TRBV11-2 TRBD2 many CASSPVWTSSYEQYF TGTGCCAGCAGCCCAGTGTGGACTAGCTCCTACGAGCAGTACTTC
TRBJ2-1 12 TRBV19 NA few CASSIGAVVQFF TGTGCCAGTAGTATAGGGGCGGTCGTGCAGTTCTTC
TRBJ2-2 13 TRBV19 NA few CASSTQGTGELFF TGTGCCAGTAGTACCCAGGGCACCGGGGAGCTGTTTTTT
TRBJ2-7 15 TRBV28 TRBD1 many CASSFRDRFNYEQYF TGTGCCAGCAGTTTTAGGGACAGATTCAACTACGAGCAGTACTTC
TRBJ2-5 14 TRBV11-3 TRBD1 many CASSRDRTQETQYF TGTGCCAGCAGTCGGGACAGGACTCAAGAGACCCAGTACTTC
TRBJ2-2 14 TRBV4-1 NA NA CASSQYLGTGELFF TGCGCCAGCAGCCAATATTTGGGCACCGGGGAGCTGTTTTTT
TRBJ1-1 15 TRBV20-1 TRBD1 NA CSAADRARGNTEAFF TGCAGTGCCGCCGACAGGGCCCGAGGGAACACTGAAGCTTTCTTT
TRBJ2-7 13 TRBV3-1 NA NA CASGRVGGHEQYF TGTGCCAGCGGCCGCGTGGGGGGCCACGAGCAGTACTTC
TRBJ1-2 14 TRBV20-1 TRBD1 many CSARHGTGGYGYTF TGCAGTGCTCGCCACGGGACAGGGGGCTATGGCTACACCTTC
TRBJ1-4 14 TRBV12-3/TRBV12-4 NA many CASRLQGPNEKLFF TGTGCCAGCAGGTTGCAGGGACCTAATGAAAAACTGTTTTTT
TRBJ1-2 20 TRBV4-1 NA few CASSQDRSVSQGPLNYGYTF TGCGCCAGCAGCCAAGATCGTTCAGTTAGTCAGGGGCCCTTAAACTATGGCTACACCTTC
TRBJ2-7 15 TRBV29-1 TRBD1 many CSVELAAGGVDEQYF TGCAGCGTTGAACTCGCTGCAGGGGGTGTCGACGAGCAGTACTTC
TRBJ2-7 18 TRBV5-1 TRBD2 many CASSLAVGTLAGVNEQYF TGCGCCAGCAGCTTGGCGGTTGGAACTCTAGCGGGAGTAAACGAGCAGTACTTC
TRBJ2-1 14 TRBV28 NA many CASSFSGLGNEQFF TGTGCCAGCAGTTTTAGTGGTTTAGGCAATGAGCAGTTCTTC
TRBJ1-2 13 TRBV19 NA NA CASSTRGSLGYTF TGTGCCAGTAGTACAAGGGGCTCCCTTGGCTACACCTTC